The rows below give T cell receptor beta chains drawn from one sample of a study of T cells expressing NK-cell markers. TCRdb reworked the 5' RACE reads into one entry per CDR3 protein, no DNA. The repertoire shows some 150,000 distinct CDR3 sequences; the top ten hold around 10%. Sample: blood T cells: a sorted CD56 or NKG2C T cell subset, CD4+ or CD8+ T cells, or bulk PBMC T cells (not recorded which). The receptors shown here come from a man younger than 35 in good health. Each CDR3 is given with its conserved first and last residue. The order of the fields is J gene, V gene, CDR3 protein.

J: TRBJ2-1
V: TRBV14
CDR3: CASSLPGQGHEQFF

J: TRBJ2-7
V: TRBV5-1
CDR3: CASSDGRAFYEQYF

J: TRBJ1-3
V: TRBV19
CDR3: CASSSAAGGRLGNTIYF

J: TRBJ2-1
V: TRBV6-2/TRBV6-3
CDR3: CASTAPRTFGSYNEQFF

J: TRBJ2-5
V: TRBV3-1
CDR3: CASSQGSGRAGETQYF

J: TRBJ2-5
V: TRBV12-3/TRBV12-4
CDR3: CASSFGGRAGETQYF

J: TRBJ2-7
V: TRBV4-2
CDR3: CASSHNEMPGTSGHPYEQYF

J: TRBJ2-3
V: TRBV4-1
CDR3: CASSQGTSLAGGTDTQYF

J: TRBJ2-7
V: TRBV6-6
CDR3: CAGGVTANEQYF

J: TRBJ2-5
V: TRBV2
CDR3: CASSVRETQYF

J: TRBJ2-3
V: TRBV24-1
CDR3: CATSDGQLDLRDTQYF

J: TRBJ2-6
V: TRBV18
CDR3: CASSRQGSGANVLTF

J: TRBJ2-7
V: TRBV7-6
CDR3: CASSLESDSDEQYF

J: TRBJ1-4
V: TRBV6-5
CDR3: CASSTGPDANEKLFF

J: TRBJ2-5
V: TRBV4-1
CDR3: CASMLTPYQETQYF

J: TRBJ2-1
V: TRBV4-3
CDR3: CASSQEVSGSYNEQFF

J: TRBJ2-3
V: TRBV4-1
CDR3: CASSPRTGEDTQYF

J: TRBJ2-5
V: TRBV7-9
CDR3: CASSFSTSGRETQYF

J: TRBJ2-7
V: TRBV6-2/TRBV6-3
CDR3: CASSYSQGPFYEQYF

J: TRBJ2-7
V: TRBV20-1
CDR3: CSAPSGASYEQYF

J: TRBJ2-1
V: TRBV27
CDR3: CASSPIAAGLRNEQFF

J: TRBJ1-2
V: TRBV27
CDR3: CASSLSTQGIYGYTF

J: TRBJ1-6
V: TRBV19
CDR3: CASRQGGQPLHF